A single sample gave rise to the 10 T cell receptor beta chains below, sequenced in a study of Graves' ophthalmopathy and Graves' hyperthyroidism. Amplified TCR beta CDR3 regions were obtained using RNA transcripts as template. The authors performed first-round RT-PCR with HTBI primers and then a second-round multiplex PCR. TCRdb re-called the multiplex PCR reads through MiXCR, storing one row per CDR3 protein. The table has about 700,000 distinct CDR3 sequences, 35% to 50% seen once. Input material: peripheral blood. The source of these receptors is an adult man with Graves' ophthalmopathy.

This chain joins TRBV29-1 and TRBJ1-4; 10 bases are shared with TRBD1. The CDR3 consists of 12 residues. Germline V CDR1 and CDR2: SQVTM, ANQGSEA. V lost 7 bases and J lost 7; bases outside the gene matches: 3. The CDR3 reads CSGWTGGEKLFF. In DNA form, the CDR3 reads TGCAGCGGGTGGACAGGGGGTGAAAAACTGTTTTTT.

There are many counts of this clonotype. V is TRBV7-2 and J is TRBJ1-5; D call uncertain. Germline CDR1 is SGHTA and CDR2 is FQGNSA. This CDR3 is built from 15 residues. V was trimmed by 1 base and J by 6 bases, leaving 13 bases between them. CDR3 DNA sequence: TGTGCCAGCAGCTTAGTGGGTGGGTTCGGTCAGCCCCAGCATTTT. This sequence encodes CASSLVGGFGQPQHF.

The V gene is TRBV11-2, the J gene TRBJ2-7, with 8 bases identical to TRBD2. The CDR3 contains 16 residues. The germline CDR1 and CDR2 sequences are SGHAT and FQNNGV. Trimming removed 2 bases from V and 2 bases from J; junction bases left unmatched: 8. For the CDR3, the DNA is TGTGCCAGCAGCTTAAGGAGGACTAGCCCCACCTACGAGCAGTACTTC. Its protein product is CASSLRRTSPTYEQYF. Combining the CDR3 with reference TRBV11-2 and TRBJ2-7 gives the whole variable domain EAGVAQSPRYKIIEKRQSVAFWCNPISGHATLYWYQQILGQGPKLLIQFQNNGVVDDSQLPKDRFSAERLKGVDSTLKIQPAKLEDSAVYLCASSLRRTSPTYEQYFGPGTRLTVT.

This chain uses TRBV10-2 with TRBJ1-1; D unresolved. The CDR3 consists of 12 residues. Germline lookup yields CDR1 WSHSY and CDR2 SAAADI. Trimming removed 4 bases from V and 5 bases from J, with 8 bases in between. CDR3 in amino acids: CASSGTVTEAFF. In DNA, the CDR3 is TGCGCCAGCAGTGGGACGGTGACTGAAGCTTTCTTT.

J is TRBJ2-5 and V is TRBV14; a weak D match, TRBD1 (5 bases). The CDR3 runs 16 residues. The V end lost 6 bases, the J end lost 0 bases, and 17 bases lay between the germline ends. Germline V gene lookup returns CDR1 SGHDN and CDR2 FVKESK. The CDR3 sequence is CASRRTYDRDQETQYF. CDR3 nucleotides: TGTGCCAGCAGACGCACTTATGACAGAGACCAAGAGACCCAGTACTTC.

This chain connects TRBV24-1 to TRBJ1-1, with D tentatively TRBD1 (6 bases). The V gene's germline CDR1 is KGHDR and CDR2 SFDVKD. Trimming removed 12 bases from V and 0 bases from J, with 16 bases in between. This CDR3 comprises 14 residues. The CDR3 region has the DNA TGTGCCTGGAGCGGAGACAGGCTGAACACTGAAGCTTTCTTT. Amino acids: CAWSGDRLNTEAFF.

Of note for this clonotype: Without the conserved terminal phenylalanine or tryptophan, this CDR3 likely stems from a read error. It is unclear where the CDR3 begins or ends on the DNA, so no DNA is shown, and the CDR3 is as TCRdb lists it. The chain couples TRBV20-1 to TRBJ1-5; the table names TRBD1, a call not compared with the DNA. Both ends counted, the CDR3 spans 8 residues. Germline-derived CDR1 and CDR2 are DFQATT and SNEGSKA (reference sequence). The CDR3 spells CSASRAGE.

The rearrangement links TRBV25-1 to TRBJ1-4; D unresolved. V shed 5 bases and J shed 7 bases, with 14 bases lying between them. Germline lookup yields CDR1 MGHDK and CDR2 SYGVNS. The CDR3 is 14 residues long. CDR3 loop: CASSPPRTGEKLFF. The CDR3 DNA sequence: TGTGCCAGCAGTCCGCCGCGGACGGGTGAAAAACTGTTTTTT. The full variable domain, rest sourced from reference TRBV25-1 and TRBJ1-4, is EADIYQTPRYLVIGTGKKITLECSQTMGHDKMYWYQQDPGMELHLIHYSYGVNSTEKGDLSSESTVSRIRTEHFPLTLESARPSHTSQYLCASSPPRTGEKLFFGSGTQLSVL.

Only a few counts were recorded for this clonotype. The genes are TRBV7-2 and TRBJ2-5, with 7 bases that match TRBD2. CDR3 length: 16 amino acids. V lost 5 bases, J lost 1 base, and 10 bases stayed unmatched. Germline assignment: CDR1 SGHTA and CDR2 FQGNSA. The CDR3 spells CASSPQSSGLQETQYF. Written as DNA, the CDR3 is TGTGCCAGCAGCCCACAGTCTAGCGGACTCCAAGAGACCCAGTACTTC.

Worth noting for this clonotype: One end of the junction does not line up with germline, which may come from a read error. V and J are TRBV24-1 and TRBJ2-2; TRBD1 might be the D (6 bases). The length of the CDR3 is 16 residues. Germline-derived CDR1 and CDR2 are KGHDR and SFDVKD. CDR3 in amino acids: CATSDLRQGYSGELSF. In DNA, the CDR3 is TGTGCCACCAGTGATTTACGGCAGGGGTATTCCGGGGAGCTGTCTTTT.